This note documents a single T cell receptor beta chain sequence. Healthy bone marrow donors made up the cohort. The study ran its PCR with 60 Vbeta and 13 Jbeta primers. Measured with immunoSEQ multiplex PCR; TCRdb has only the in-frame clones, and not every one. The sample has about 180,000 clones, almost 85% seen once. These data come from a study of cytomegalovirus exposure and HLA in healthy donors. The CDR3 runs 14 residues. V was trimmed by 3 bases and J by 8 bases, leaving 15 bases between them. Germline V lookup: CDR1 SGHDN, CDR2 FVKESK. The material sequenced was PBMCs. The chain links TRBV14 to TRBJ2-3; D ambiguous. This TCR derives from a young man in good health and CMV-seronegative. The CDR3 bases are TGTGCCAGCAGCCAGGCGGTCCTTTCGGGTACGCAGTATTTT. It specifies CASSQAVLSGTQYF.